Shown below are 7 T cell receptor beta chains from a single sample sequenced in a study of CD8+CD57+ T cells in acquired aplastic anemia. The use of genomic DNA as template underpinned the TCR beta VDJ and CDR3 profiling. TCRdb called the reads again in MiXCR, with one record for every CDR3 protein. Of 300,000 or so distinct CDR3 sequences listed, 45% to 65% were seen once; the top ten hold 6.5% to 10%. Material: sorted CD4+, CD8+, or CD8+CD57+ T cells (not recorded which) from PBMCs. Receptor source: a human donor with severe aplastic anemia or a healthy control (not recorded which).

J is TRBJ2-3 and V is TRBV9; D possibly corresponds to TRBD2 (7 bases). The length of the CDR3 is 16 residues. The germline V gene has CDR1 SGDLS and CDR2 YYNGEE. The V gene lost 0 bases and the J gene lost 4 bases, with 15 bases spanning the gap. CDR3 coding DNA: TGTGCCAGCAGCGTAGTGTCCGGGGGGCCGGCAGATACGCAGTATTTT. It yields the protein CASSVVSGGPADTQYF.

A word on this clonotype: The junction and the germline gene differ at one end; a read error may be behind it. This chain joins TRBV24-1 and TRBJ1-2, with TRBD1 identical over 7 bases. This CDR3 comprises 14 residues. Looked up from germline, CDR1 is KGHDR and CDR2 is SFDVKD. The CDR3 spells CATSEGGLNYGYAF. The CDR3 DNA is TGTGCCACCAGTGAAGGGGGCTTGAACTATGGCTACGCCTTC.

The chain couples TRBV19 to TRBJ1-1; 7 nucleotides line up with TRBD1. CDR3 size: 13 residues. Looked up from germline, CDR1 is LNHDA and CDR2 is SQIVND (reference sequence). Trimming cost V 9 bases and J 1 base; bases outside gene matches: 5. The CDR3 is CASLWTGNTEAFF. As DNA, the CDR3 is TGTGCCAGCCTCTGGACAGGGAACACTGAAGCTTTCTTT.

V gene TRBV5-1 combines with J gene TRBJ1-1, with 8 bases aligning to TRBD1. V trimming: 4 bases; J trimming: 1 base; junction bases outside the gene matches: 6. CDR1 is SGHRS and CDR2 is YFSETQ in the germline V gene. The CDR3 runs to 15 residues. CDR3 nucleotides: TGCGCCAGCAGCCTAATCGGACAGGGGAACACTGAAGCTTTCTTT. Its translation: CASSLIGQGNTEAFF. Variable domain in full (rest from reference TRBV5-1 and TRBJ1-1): KAGVTQTPRYLIKTRGQQVTLSCSPISGHRSVSWYQQTPGQGLQFLFEYFSETQRNKGNFPGRFSGRQFSNSRSEMNVSTLELGDSALYLCASSLIGQGNTEAFFGQGTRLTVV.

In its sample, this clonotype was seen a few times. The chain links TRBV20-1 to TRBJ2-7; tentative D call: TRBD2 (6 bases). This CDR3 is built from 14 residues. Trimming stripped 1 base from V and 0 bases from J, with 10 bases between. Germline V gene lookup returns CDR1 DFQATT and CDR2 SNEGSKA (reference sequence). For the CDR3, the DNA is TGCAGTGCTAGAGTGGGGAGGAGCTCCTACGAGCAGTACTTC. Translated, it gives CSARVGRSSYEQYF.

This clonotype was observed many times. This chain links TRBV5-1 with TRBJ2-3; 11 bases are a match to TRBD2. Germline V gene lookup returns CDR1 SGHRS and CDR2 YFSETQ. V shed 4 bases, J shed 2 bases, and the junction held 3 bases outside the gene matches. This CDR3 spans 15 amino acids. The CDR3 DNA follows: TGCGCCAGCAGCACACTAGCGGGAGACACAGATACGCAGTATTTT. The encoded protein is CASSTLAGDTDTQYF.

The CDR3 coding sequence is TGTGCCAGCAGTGTTGAGCGGACCCCCTACGAGCAGTACTTC. This encodes CASSVERTPYEQYF. This rearrangement joins TRBV6-4 to TRBJ2-7; D may be TRBD2 (5 bases). Deletions cut 4 bases from V and 2 bases from J, with 12 bases between. CDR1 is MRHNA, CDR2 SNTAGT, per germline. This CDR3 contains 14 residues.